This T cell receptor beta chain emerged from a study of T cell responses to AZD1222 COVID-19 vaccine. Study-wide findings and caveats: Baseline seropositivity occurred in only 5 to 7 AZD1222 recipients. Clonal diversity was possibly underestimated, and the donors were mostly white British, with more females.

Details on this clone: Its antigen is not identified.

Only in-frame clones appear in the TCRdb table, and some are missing; sequencing was by immunoSEQ multiplex PCR. The table shows around 99,000 clones, with around nine tenths occurring only once. V shed 5 bases and J shed 7 bases, with 18 bases lying between them. Germline V lookup: CDR1 SGHTA, CDR2 FQGNSA. The CDR3 is made up of 15 amino acids. The sample was peripheral blood, taken 28 days after the second AZD1222 dose. The V gene is TRBV7-2, the J gene TRBJ1-5; D gene unclear. The sequence came from an adult who received the AZD1222 COVID-19 vaccine. CDR3 sequence reads: CASSTRRGLGQPQHF. As DNA, the CDR3 is TGTGCCAGCAGCACCCGGCGAGGGTTGGGACAGCCCCAGCATTTT.